This record concerns one T cell receptor (beta chain) sequence. Its antigen is not identified. Germline V gene sequence: CDR1 SQVTM, CDR2 ANQGSEA. This CDR3 region has 15 residues. This record comes from a study of CXCR3-negative and CXCR3-positive naive CD8 T cells. In preparing the TRB cDNA libraries, 5' RACE with UMI labels was used. TCRdb re-called the 5' RACE reads and shows each CDR3 protein once, DNA omitted. This table lists 140,000 to 150,000 distinct CDR3 sequences. Findings and limits, study-wide: In CXCR3-positive naive cells, the TRB CDR3s were more hydrophobic than in CXCR3-negative naive cells. Memory CD8+ cells showed much lower diversity, while both naive subsets were comparably high.

This sequence joins TRBV29-1 and TRBJ2-1. This TCR derives from a human donor in good health. Some clones in this sample may be carry-over from other donors' samples. Sequences were obtained from naive CXCR3+ CD8+ T cells from blood. Regarding subset: CD45RO-CCR7+CD27+CD95- naive CD8+ T cells expressing CXCR3 (TNR3+). CDR3 amino acids: CSVVNPSESYNVQFF.